This TCR beta chain was sequenced in a study of cytomegalovirus exposure and HLA in healthy donors. The data were produced by immunoSEQ multiplex PCR, yet TCRdb's version contains in-frame clones alone and is incomplete. The data contain fewer than 55,000 clones, roughly nine tenths of them singletons. The CDR3 runs to 13 residues. Trimming left V 4 bases short and J 2 bases short, with 10 bases between. Germline lookup yields CDR1 SQVTM and CDR2 ANQGSEA. This clone was counted a few times. The antigen is undetermined. Findings and limits, study-wide: A list of approximately 150 TCR beta chains associated with cytomegalovirus was given. TCR clusters originating in the first cohort tended to co-occur in the 120 validation repertoires, according to a later analysis.

The TCR was taken from a man younger than 35 in good health and CMV-seronegative. The sequenced sample was PBMCs. This chain joins TRBV29-1 and TRBJ2-3; tentative D call: TRBD2 (5 bases). CDR3 in amino acids: CSVAGGLTDTQYF. CDR3 DNA: TGCAGCGTTGCTGGCGGACTCACAGATACGCAGTATTTT.